The 8 T cell receptor beta chains below all came from one sample that was sequenced in a study of T cells expressing NK-cell markers. TCRdb reprocessed the 5' RACE reads, keeping one entry per CDR3 protein, no DNA. The table lists a few hundred thousand distinct CDR3 sequences. Sequenced sample: blood T cells: a sorted CD56 or NKG2C T cell subset, CD4+ or CD8+ T cells, or bulk PBMC T cells (not recorded which). Source of these receptors: a woman in her forties or fifties in good health.

The genes are TRBV20-1 and TRBJ2-7; the TRBD2 assignment by TCRdb is unverifiable without DNA. The CDR3 runs to 13 residues. The germline gives CDR1 DFQATT, CDR2 SNEGSKA (reference sequence). The CDR3 region is CSATRDGLYEQYF.

This chain joins TRBV5-1 and TRBJ2-4; TCRdb's D gene call, TRBD1, goes unchecked for lack of DNA. The CDR3 sequence is 15 residues long. The germline V gene has CDR1 SGHRS and CDR2 YFSETQ. CDR3: CASSISRDRGDIQYF.

V usage is TRBV11-2 and J usage is TRBJ2-1. The CDR3 is made up of 14 amino acids. CDR1 SGHAT and CDR2 FQNNGV come from the germline V gene. The CDR3 sequence: CASSNDGYYNEQFF.

V and J are TRBV7-9 and TRBJ1-3; the TCRdb D gene call, TRBD1, has no DNA to confirm it. The germline V gene encodes CDR1 SEHNR and CDR2 FQNEAQ (reference sequence). CDR3 length equals 16 residues. This chain's CDR3 is CASSFGQGSPGNTIYF.

The chain is built from TRBV4-1 and TRBJ2-5; TCRdb's D call, TRBD1, is unchecked because there is no DNA. The CDR3 consists of 13 residues. In germline, CDR1 is MGHRA, CDR2 YSYEKL. CDR3: CASSQEPGPIRYF.

The chain combines TRBV2 with TRBJ2-3; TCRdb gives TRBD1 as the D gene, but with no DNA this cannot be confirmed. The germline V gene has CDR1 SNHLY and CDR2 FYNNEI. This CDR3 has 13 residues. CDR3 protein: CAWTTGPTDTQYF.

The rearrangement uses TRBV29-1 and TRBJ2-7; the D call from TCRdb, TRBD2, cannot be confirmed without DNA. The V gene's germline CDR1 is SQVTM and CDR2 ANQGSEA. The CDR3 has 14 amino acids. The CDR3 reads CSVETSGRPYEQYF.

V is TRBV7-9 and J is TRBJ2-3; TCRdb reports TRBD1, a call that lacks DNA to check it against. The CDR3 has 14 amino acids. Germline CDR1 and CDR2: SEHNR and FQNEAQ (reference sequence). The CDR3 sequence: CASQSGGSTDTQYF. Looking up the rest from reference TRBV7-9 and TRBJ2-3 gives the full variable domain: DTGVSQNPRHKITKRGQNVTFRCDPISEHNRLYWYRQTLGQGPEFLTYFQNEAQLEKSRLLSDRFSAERPKGSFSTLEIQRTEQGDSAMYLCASQSGGSTDTQYFGPGTRLTVL.